The clone carrying this TCR beta chain was observed at least ten times. The sample is drawn from a study of T-cell reconstitution after alpha-beta-depleted transplantation in children. Unique molecular identifiers were used in preparing the TCRbeta library. TCRdb redid the calling of the PCR reads with MiXCR, one entry per CDR3 protein. Here the sample spans around 680,000 distinct CDR3 sequences, 16% being singletons. The clonotype originates from a human donor who donated a stem cell graft to a child with acute myeloid leukemia. This sample comprised PBMCs from the stem cell graft donor, obtained from the stem cell graft.

The CDR3 DNA is TGTGCCAGCAGCCGGGACGTAGTTGAAGCTTTCTTT. It is translated as CASSRDVVEAFF. The chain joins TRBV12-3 or TRBV12-4 to TRBJ1-1; D may be TRBD1 (5 bases). The CDR3 is 12 amino acids. Trimming pared 6 bases from V and 7 bases from J, leaving 12 bases between.